This TCR beta chain was identified during a study of post-analysis software for immune sequencing data. For the study at large: The study covered relapsing-remitting, secondary progressive and progressive-relapsing courses of multiple sclerosis.

In the case of this clonotype: Its antigen remains unknown.

Incorporated into the TCR beta cDNA libraries were unique molecular identifiers, which served to reduce PCR and sequencing biases. T cells numbering about 0.9 to 11 million yielded about 500,000 cDNA molecules. TCRdb reprocessed the PCR reads with MiXCR, giving one entry per CDR3 protein. The sample records under 200,000 distinct CDR3 sequences, around 34% being singletons. From germline, CDR1 is SQVTM and CDR2 ANQGSEA. This CDR3 has 15 residues. The study, taken as a whole, reports: Among multiple sclerosis patients, normalized Chao1 diversity was significantly below that of controls. Controls had lower frequencies than patients of roughly five TRBV segments, which included TRBV5-6, TRBV5-1 and TRBV20-1.

The TCR comes from a girl between 10 and 17 years old with multiple sclerosis. V and J are TRBV29-1 and TRBJ2-4, with a tentative D call TRBD2 (5 bases). The J call could be wrong; TRBJ2-7 is a better fit for the DNA end. The sequencing used blood, collected after autologous hematopoietic stem cell transplantation. The chain's CDR3 is CSVSKADSPLDEQYF. CDR3 sequence (DNA): TGCAGCGTTAGCAAAGCGGACTCCCCGCTGGACGAGCAGTACTTC.